A single sample gave rise to the 5 T cell receptor beta chains below, sequenced in a study of T cell responses to AZD1222 COVID-19 vaccine. The data were produced by immunoSEQ multiplex PCR, yet TCRdb's version contains in-frame clones alone and is incomplete. The table shows approximately 60,000 clones, with about 74% occurring only once. The sequenced sample was peripheral blood, obtained on day 0 of AZD1222 vaccination. Source of these receptors: an adult in good health.

The genes are TRBV15 and TRBJ2-1; D not resolved. This CDR3 is 12 amino acids long. The V end was cut by 0 bases, the J end by 8 bases, with 5 bases between. Germline V gives CDR1 LNHNV, CDR2 YYDKDF (reference sequence). CDR3 in DNA: TGTGCCACCAGCAGAGAGGGTTATGAGCAGTTCTTC. Encoded protein: CATSREGYEQFF.

This clone was seen a few times. The genes are TRBV3-1 (or the pseudogene TRBV3-2) and TRBJ1-4, with D uncertain. CDR3 length equals 16 residues. Trimming pared 0 bases from V and 5 bases from J, leaving 13 bases between. CDR1 is LGHDT and CDR2 is YNNKEL in the germline V gene (reference sequence). The CDR3 DNA is TGTGCCAGCAGCCAAGATGGCAGCCCTGGGAATGAAAAACTGTTTTTT. The encoded protein is CASSQDGSPGNEKLFF.

The CDR3: CASSEGLAPETQYF. The CDR3 DNA follows: TGTGCCAGCAGCGAGGGACTAGCGCCTGAGACCCAGTACTTC. The gene calls are TRBV9 and TRBJ2-5; 10 bases are shared with TRBD2. Trimming cost V 3 bases and J 5 bases; bases outside gene matches: 4. The CDR3 extends over 14 amino acids. The germline CDR1 and CDR2 sequences are SGDLS and YYNGEE.

This sequence joins TRBV19 and TRBJ1-1; D gene ambiguous. The germline V gene encodes CDR1 LNHDA and CDR2 SQIVND (reference sequence). This CDR3 contains 12 residues. The V and J ends lost 6 bases and 2 bases respectively, with 7 bases between them. The CDR3 region has the DNA TGTGCCAGTAGCCTGATCAACACTGAAGCTTTCTTT. Protein product: CASSLINTEAFF.

The chain joins TRBV28 to TRBJ2-1; D ambiguous. Per the germline V gene, CDR1 is MDHEN and CDR2 is SYDVKM. The CDR3 spans 16 residues. V shed 2 bases and J shed 0 bases, with 11 bases lying between them. The CDR3 is CASSLALSSSYNEQFF. CDR3 coding DNA: TGTGCCAGCAGTTTAGCCCTCAGTAGCTCCTACAATGAGCAGTTCTTC.